A selection of T cell receptor beta chains follows, all from one sample in a study of human T cells and chemical hapten exposure. TCRdb reprocessed the RACE reads with MiXCR, giving one entry per CDR3 protein. In the table there are about 80,000 distinct CDR3 sequences, 11% to 15% of which are singletons. The specimen comprised whole blood, sampled in connection with sensitization to the hapten diphenylcyclopropenone (DPC). The receptors shown here come from a woman aged 45-65 years with alopecia areata. Some clones in this sample may be carry-over from other donors' samples. Both conserved end residues are trimmed from each CDR3. The D gene is left open where the match is weak.

J: TRBJ2-3
V: TRBV18
length: 14
D: TRBD1
CDR3: ASSPTGQDVTDTQY

J: TRBJ1-4
V: TRBV7-2
length: 13
D: TRBD1
CDR3: ASSLAIQGGEKLF

J: TRBJ1-4
V: TRBV7-8
length: 13
D: -
CDR3: ASSLVGVFDEKLF

J: TRBJ2-2
V: TRBV6-1
length: 13
D: -
CDR3: ASSGRLEGTGELF

J: TRBJ2-5
V: TRBV20-1
length: 13
D: TRBD2
CDR3: SARDQELAGSTQY

J: TRBJ1-2
V: TRBV28
length: 13
D: -
CDR3: ASSLFGGSNYGYT

J: TRBJ2-1
V: TRBV29-1
length: 11
D: TRBD2
CDR3: SVGLAGEGEQF

J: TRBJ2-1
V: TRBV7-9
length: 13
D: TRBD2
CDR3: ASSLGLAVYNEQF

J: TRBJ2-5
V: TRBV29-1
length: 9
D: -
CDR3: SRTEGETQY

J: TRBJ2-3
V: TRBV7-9
length: 12
D: TRBD1
CDR3: ASSSRDRGDTQY

J: TRBJ2-1
V: TRBV2
length: 13
D: TRBD2
CDR3: ASRRTREEYNEQF

J: TRBJ2-3
V: TRBV7-9
length: 11
D: -
CDR3: ASSFWGDDTQY

J: TRBJ2-3
V: TRBV29-1
length: 11
D: -
CDR3: SVQGIYTDTQY

J: TRBJ2-3
V: TRBV10-1
length: 11
D: -
CDR3: ASSPDSTDTQY

J: TRBJ1-1
V: TRBV6-5
length: 11
D: -
CDR3: ASSPQGRTEAF

J: TRBJ2-1
V: TRBV7-2
length: 11
D: -
CDR3: ASSPMVGNEQF